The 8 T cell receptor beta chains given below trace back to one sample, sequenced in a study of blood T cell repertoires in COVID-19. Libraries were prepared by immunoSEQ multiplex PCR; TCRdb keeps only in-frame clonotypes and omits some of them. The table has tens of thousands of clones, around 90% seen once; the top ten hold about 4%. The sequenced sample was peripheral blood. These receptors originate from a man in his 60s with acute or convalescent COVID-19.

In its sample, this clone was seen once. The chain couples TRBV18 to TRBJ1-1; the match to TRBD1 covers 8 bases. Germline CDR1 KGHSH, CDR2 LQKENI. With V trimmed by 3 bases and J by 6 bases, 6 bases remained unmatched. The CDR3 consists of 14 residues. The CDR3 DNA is TGTGCCAGCTCACCGGGACAGGCAGGCCCTGAAGCTTTCTTT. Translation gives CASSPGQAGPEAFF.

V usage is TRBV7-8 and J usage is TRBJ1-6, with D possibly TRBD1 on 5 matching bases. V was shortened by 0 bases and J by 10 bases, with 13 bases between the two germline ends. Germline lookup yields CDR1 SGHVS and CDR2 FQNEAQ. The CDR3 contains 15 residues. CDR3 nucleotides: TGTGCCAGCAGCTTAGCCAGCATGCAGGGATCACCCCTCCACTTT. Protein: CASSLASMQGSPLHF.

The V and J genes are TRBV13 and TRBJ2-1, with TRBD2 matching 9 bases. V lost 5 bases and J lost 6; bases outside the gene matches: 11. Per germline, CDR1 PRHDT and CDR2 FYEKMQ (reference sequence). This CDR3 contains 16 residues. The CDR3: CASSLQRGVSVNEQFF. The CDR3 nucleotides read TGTGCCAGCAGCCTTCAGCGGGGGGTATCCGTCAATGAGCAGTTCTTC.

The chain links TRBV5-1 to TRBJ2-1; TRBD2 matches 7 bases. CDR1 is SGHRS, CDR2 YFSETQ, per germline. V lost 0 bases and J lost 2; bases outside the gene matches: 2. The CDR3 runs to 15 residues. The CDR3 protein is CASSLGGGTYNEQFF. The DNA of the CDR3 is TGCGCCAGCAGCTTGGGCGGGGGAACCTACAATGAGCAGTTCTTC. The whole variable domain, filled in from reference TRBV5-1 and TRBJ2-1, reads KAGVTQTPRYLIKTRGQQVTLSCSPISGHRSVSWYQQTPGQGLQFLFEYFSETQRNKGNFPGRFSGRQFSNSRSEMNVSTLELGDSALYLCASSLGGGTYNEQFFGPGTRLTVL.

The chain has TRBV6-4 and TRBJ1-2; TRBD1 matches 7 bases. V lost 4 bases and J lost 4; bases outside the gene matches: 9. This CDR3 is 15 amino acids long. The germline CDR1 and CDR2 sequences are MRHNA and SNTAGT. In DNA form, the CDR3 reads TGTGCCAGCAGTGCACGACAGGGCCCACGCTATGGCTACACCTTC. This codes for CASSARQGPRYGYTF.

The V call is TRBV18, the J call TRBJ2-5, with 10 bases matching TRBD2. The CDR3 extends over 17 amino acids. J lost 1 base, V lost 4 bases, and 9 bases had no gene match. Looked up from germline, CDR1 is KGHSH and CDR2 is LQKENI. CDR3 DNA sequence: TGTGCCAGCTCACTTATTAGCGGGGGGCCTCGCCAAGAGACCCAGTACTTC. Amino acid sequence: CASSLISGGPRQETQYF. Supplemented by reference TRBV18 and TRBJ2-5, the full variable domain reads NAGVMQNPRHLVRRRGQEARLRCSPMKGHSHVYWYRQLPEEGLKFMVYLQKENIIDESGMPKERFSAEFPKEGPSILRIQQVVRGDSAAYFCASSLISGGPRQETQYFGPGTRLLVL.

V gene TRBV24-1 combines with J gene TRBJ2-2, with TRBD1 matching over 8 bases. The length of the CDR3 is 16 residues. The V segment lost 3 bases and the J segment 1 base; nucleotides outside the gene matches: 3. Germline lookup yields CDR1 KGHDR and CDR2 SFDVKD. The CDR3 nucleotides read TGTGCCACCAGTGATGCCGGGACAGGGAACACCGGGGAGCTGTTTTTT. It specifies CATSDAGTGNTGELFF.

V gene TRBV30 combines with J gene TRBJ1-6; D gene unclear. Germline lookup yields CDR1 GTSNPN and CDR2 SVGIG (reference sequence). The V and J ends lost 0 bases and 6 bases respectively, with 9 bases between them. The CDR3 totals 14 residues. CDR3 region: CAWSVGGPNSPLHF. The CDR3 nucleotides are TGTGCCTGGAGTGTAGGTGGGCCTAATTCACCCCTCCACTTT.